Presented here are 27 T cell receptor beta chains from one specimen sequenced in a study of blood T cell repertoires in COVID-19. Clones were sequenced by immunoSEQ multiplex PCR, and TCRdb holds only the in-frame ones, with some missing. Of around 200,000 clones listed, under 90% are singletons. The sequencing input was peripheral blood. All receptors derive from a human donor in a cohort sampled during active COVID-19.

This clone was found a few times. The V call is TRBV7-6, the J call TRBJ2-1, with TRBD2 matching over 11 bases. The CDR3 length is 16 residues. J was trimmed by 6 bases and V by 3 bases; bases with no gene match: 7. The germline V gene has CDR1 SGHVS and CDR2 FNYEAQ. This chain's CDR3 is CASSLLSGGVRNEQFF. CDR3 bases: TGTGCCAGCAGCTTGCTTAGCGGGGGGGTCCGCAATGAGCAGTTCTTC.

The chain has TRBV12-3 or TRBV12-4 and TRBJ2-2; 7 positions agree with TRBD2. V lost 3 bases, J lost 6 bases, and 1 base stayed unmatched. This CDR3 comprises 13 residues. As DNA, the CDR3 is TGTGCCAGCAGTTTTGGGGGGGCCGGGGAGCTGTTTTTT. It translates to CASSFGGAGELFF.

The V gene is TRBV2, the J gene TRBJ1-1; D uncertain. The CDR3 covers 11 residues. Trimming shortened V by 10 bases and J by 11 bases, and 17 bases separated the two germline ends. CDR1 is SNHLY and CDR2 is FYNNEI in the germline V gene. CDR3 protein: CATVDRVWAFF. The DNA of the CDR3 is TGTGCCACCGTAGACCGGGTCTGGGCTTTCTTT.

J is TRBJ2-7 and V is TRBV3-1 (or the pseudogene TRBV3-2); 8 bases line up with TRBD2. Per germline, CDR1 LGHDT and CDR2 YNNKEL (reference sequence). This CDR3 spans 16 amino acids. The junction had 5 bases not matched to a gene; V was cut back by 1 base and J by 0 bases. CDR3 in amino acids: CASSQGIAGSSYEQYF. CDR3 in DNA: TGTGCCAGCAGCCAAGGTATAGCGGGGAGCTCCTACGAGCAGTACTTC.

This chain uses TRBV3-1 (or the pseudogene TRBV3-2) with TRBJ2-5; a possible D gene is TRBD2 (5 bases). V was trimmed by 3 bases and J by 2 bases, leaving 7 bases between them. CDR1 is LGHDT, CDR2 YNNKEL, per germline (reference sequence). The CDR3 runs 13 residues. The CDR3 DNA reads TGTGCCAGCAGCCATACTAGACAAGAGACCCAGTACTTC. It specifies CASSHTRQETQYF.

V gene TRBV2 combines with J gene TRBJ1-4; the match to TRBD1 covers 8 bases. Germline-derived CDR1 and CDR2 are SNHLY and FYNNEI. CDR3 length equals 15 residues. Losses at the gene ends were 5 bases for V and 6 bases for J; bases not matched to a gene: 8. The CDR3 nucleotides are TGTGCCAGCAGTAGTCGGACAGGGTCTTATGAAAAACTGTTTTTT. Its protein is CASSSRTGSYEKLFF.

The rearrangement joins TRBV19 to TRBJ2-7; 7 nucleotides line up with TRBD2. Germline CDR1 reads LNHDA; CDR2 reads SQIVND (reference sequence). The CDR3 sequence is 13 residues long. J was trimmed by 4 bases and V by 3 bases; bases with no gene match: 3. CDR3 DNA: TGTGCCAGTAGTATCGGGCGGGGGTACGAGCAGTACTTC. Its translation: CASSIGRGYEQYF.

V gene TRBV5-4 combines with J gene TRBJ2-6; the match to TRBD1 covers 10 bases. The germline V gene encodes CDR1 SGHNT and CDR2 YYREEE (reference sequence). V was clipped by 4 bases and J by 1 base; unmatched bases: 5. This CDR3 is built from 17 residues. CDR3 in amino acids: CASSPGDRGSGANVLTF. CDR3 in DNA: TGTGCCAGCAGCCCGGGGGACAGGGGATCTGGGGCCAACGTCCTGACTTTC. The full variable domain, in which reference TRBV5-4 and TRBJ2-6 provide the parts outside the CDR3, is ETGVTQSPTHLIKTRGQQVTLRCSSQSGHNTVSWYQQALGQGPQFIFQYYREEENGRGNFPPRFSGLQFPNYSSELNVNALELDDSALYLCASSPGDRGSGANVLTFGAGSRLTVL.

The V and J genes are TRBV6-5 and TRBJ1-1, with D perhaps TRBD1 (5 bases). V was clipped by 7 bases and J by 0 bases, with 15 bases between them. Germline loops: CDR1 MNHEY, CDR2 SVGAGI. The CDR3 sequence is 15 residues long. The CDR3 is CASISRVGLNTEAFF. In DNA, the CDR3 is TGTGCCAGCATTTCCAGGGTGGGGTTGAACACTGAAGCTTTCTTT.

J is TRBJ1-4 and V is TRBV7-2, with TRBD1 matching over 8 bases. V lost 2 bases and J lost 6; bases outside the gene matches: 2. The CDR3 consists of 14 residues. Germline loops: CDR1 SGHTA, CDR2 FQGNSA. DNA for the CDR3: TGTGCCAGCAGCTTACAGGGGGCAGATGAAAAACTGTTTTTT. It yields the protein CASSLQGADEKLFF.

V and J are TRBV5-6 and TRBJ1-4, with 7 nucleotides matching TRBD1. The CDR3 is 16 residues long. CDR1 is SGHDT, CDR2 YYEEEE, per germline. Trimming removed 0 bases from V and 7 bases from J; junction bases left unmatched: 9. CDR3 coding DNA: TGTGCCAGCAGCTTGGACCCGACAGGGATTGGTGAAAAACTGTTTTTT. Protein sequence: CASSLDPTGIGEKLFF.

This clone has a handful of counts. This sequence joins TRBV9 and TRBJ2-1; weak D call: TRBD2 (5 bases). There are 13 residues in the CDR3. Trimming took off 6 bases at V and 4 bases at J, with 11 bases between the two ends. CDR1 SGDLS and CDR2 YYNGEE come from the germline V gene. The CDR3 nucleotides read TGTGCCAGCAATCGCCCGGGGTACAATGAGCAGTTCTTC. Amino acids: CASNRPGYNEQFF. The full variable domain, rest sourced from reference TRBV9 and TRBJ2-1, is DSGVTQTPKHLITATGQRVTLRCSPRSGDLSVYWYQQSLDQGLQFLIQYYNGEERAKGNILERFSAQQFPDLHSELNLSSLELGDSALYFCASNRPGYNEQFFGPGTRLTVL.

The V call is TRBV4-1, the J call TRBJ1-2, with a tentative D call TRBD1 (5 bases). Germline V gene sequence: CDR1 MGHRA, CDR2 YSYEKL. This CDR3 is built from 16 residues. V shed 0 bases and J shed 0 bases, with 11 bases lying between them. The CDR3 sequence: CASSQDGDRANYGYTF. The CDR3 coding sequence is TGCGCCAGCAGCCAAGATGGAGACAGAGCTAACTATGGCTACACCTTC.

This rearrangement joins TRBV5-1 to TRBJ2-1, with TRBD1 matching 11 bases. CDR1 and CDR2 (germline): SGHRS, YFSETQ. CDR3 length: 16 residues. V shed 1 base and J 3 bases; nucleotides not matched to a gene: 3. CDR3 region: CASSLTGTGGYNEQFF. In DNA form, the CDR3 reads TGCGCCAGCAGCTTGACGGGGACAGGGGGCTACAATGAGCAGTTCTTC.

The chain joins TRBV21-1 to TRBJ2-7; TRBD1 was called by the table and not checked on the DNA. TRBV21-1 is recorded as a pseudogene. The CDR3 runs 14 residues. The CDR3 DNA is TGTGCCAGCAGCATCCTGGACAGACGCAAGTTTGTAGGGTTC. This sequence encodes CASSILDRRKFVGF.

The rearrangement uses TRBV2 and TRBJ1-4; TRBD1 agrees at 9 bases. This CDR3 comprises 15 residues. Trimming took 4 bases from V and 5 from J; bases not matched to a gene: 5. Germline CDR1 SNHLY, CDR2 FYNNEI. The CDR3 DNA follows: TGTGCCAGCAGTGTGGCTGGACAGGGGAATGAAAAACTGTTTTTT. This translates into CASSVAGQGNEKLFF.

This clone was seen just once. J is TRBJ1-5 and V is TRBV7-9, with D possibly matching TRBD1 (6 bases). The CDR3 contains 17 residues. Germline loops: CDR1 SEHNR, CDR2 FQNEAQ (reference sequence). Between the trimmed V and J ends, which lost 1 base and 0 bases, there was a span of 13 bases. CDR3 sequence reads: CASSLETGPYSNQPQHF. The CDR3 bases are TGTGCCAGCAGCTTAGAAACAGGGCCTTATAGCAATCAGCCCCAGCATTTT. The variable domain in full, completed from reference TRBV7-9 and TRBJ1-5, reads DTGVSQNPRHKITKRGQNVTFRCDPISEHNRLYWYRQTLGQGPEFLTYFQNEAQLEKSRLLSDRFSAERPKGSFSTLEIQRTEQGDSAMYLCASSLETGPYSNQPQHFGDGTRLSIL.

CDR3 in amino acids: CASSQYRNNEQFF. CDR3 nucleotides: TGCGCCAGCAGTCAATACAGAAACAATGAGCAGTTCTTC. The chain is built from TRBV23-1 and TRBJ2-1; the D is unclear. TRBV23-1 is given ORF status, its function remaining uncertain. This CDR3 has 13 residues. V lost 1 base, J lost 5 bases, and 6 bases lay in between.

The V gene is TRBV7-9, the J gene TRBJ2-7, with 12 positions matching TRBD2. V trimming: 6 bases; J trimming: 5 bases; junction bases outside the gene matches: 5. This CDR3 has 14 residues. CDR1 is SEHNR and CDR2 is FQNEAQ in the germline V gene (reference sequence). CDR3 amino acids: CASRETSGGHEQYF. The CDR3 DNA is TGTGCCAGCAGGGAAACTAGCGGGGGGCACGAGCAGTACTTC.

The chain couples TRBV7-7 to TRBJ1-1, with 7 bases fitting TRBD1. Germline CDR1 and CDR2: SSHAT and FNYEAQ (reference sequence). This CDR3 has 13 residues. V shed 5 bases, J shed 4 bases, and the junction held 4 bases outside the gene matches. For the CDR3, the DNA is TGTGCCAGCAGCATTCGACAGGGCACTGAAGCTTTCTTT. This codes for CASSIRQGTEAFF. Full variable domain (rest looked up from reference TRBV7-7 and TRBJ1-1): GAGVSQSPRYKVTKRGQDVTLRCDPISSHATLYWYQQALGQGPEFLTYFNYEAQPDKSGLPSDRFSAERPEGSISTLTIQRTEQRDSAMYRCASSIRQGTEAFFGQGTRLTVV.

The chain recombines TRBV5-6 with TRBJ1-1; 7 bases agree with TRBD1. Germline V gene sequence: CDR1 SGHDT, CDR2 YYEEEE. J gave up 0 bases and V 2 bases, and 7 bases lay outside the gene matches. The CDR3 totals 16 residues. CDR3 DNA sequence: TGTGCCAGCAGCTTATTACCAGGGGGACTGAACACTGAAGCTTTCTTT. Protein: CASSLLPGGLNTEAFF.

The genes are TRBV7-2 and TRBJ1-5; D is possibly TRBD1 (6 bases). The V gene's germline CDR1 is SGHTA and CDR2 FQGNSA. V lost 5 bases and J lost 3, with 11 bases in between. The CDR3 spans 14 residues. CDR3 amino acids: CASSQGTVNQPQHF. Written as DNA, the CDR3 is TGTGCCAGCAGCCAGGGGACGGTCAATCAGCCCCAGCATTTT.

The chain is built from TRBV19 and TRBJ2-3, with 7 bases that match TRBD1. The germline gives CDR1 LNHDA, CDR2 SQIVND (reference sequence). The CDR3 has 15 residues. Unmatched junction bases numbered 7, after V lost 6 bases and J lost 1 base. The CDR3 DNA reads as TGTGCCAGTAGACTCCGACAGGGTGGCACAGATACGCAGTATTTT. Its protein is CASRLRQGGTDTQYF.

The V and J genes are TRBV5-1 and TRBJ1-4; 9 bases are shared with TRBD1. The length of the CDR3 is 15 residues. CDR1 SGHRS and CDR2 YFSETQ come from the germline V gene. J gave up 5 bases and V 4 bases, and 6 bases lay outside the gene matches. CDR3 bases: TGCGCCAGCAGCAAGGGGACAGGGAACAATGAAAAACTGTTTTTT. Its protein is CASSKGTGNNEKLFF.

V usage is TRBV5-1 and J usage is TRBJ2-3; D is unresolved. Germline-derived CDR1 and CDR2 are SGHRS and YFSETQ. Between the trimmed V and J ends, which lost 0 bases and 6 bases, there was a span of 11 bases. The CDR3 runs 14 residues. CDR3 nucleotides: TGCGCCAGCAGCTTGGCCCAGGCTCTGGATACGCAGTATTTT. This codes for CASSLAQALDTQYF.

The rearrangement links TRBV30 to TRBJ1-2, with D unresolved. V was cut by 0 bases and J by 7 bases, with 12 bases left in between. Germline CDR1 GTSNPN, CDR2 SVGIG (reference sequence). The CDR3 sequence is 13 residues long. CDR3: CAWSVRGGIGYTF. The CDR3 nucleotides are TGTGCCTGGAGTGTACGGGGAGGGATTGGCTACACCTTC.

This clone was counted between two and nine times. The V and J genes are TRBV3-1 (or the pseudogene TRBV3-2) and TRBJ2-2; D unresolved. Germline CDR1 reads LGHDT; CDR2 reads YNNKEL (reference sequence). Between the trimmed V and J ends, which lost 4 bases and 0 bases, there was a span of 12 bases. This CDR3 has 16 amino acids. The CDR3 coding sequence is TGTGCCAGCAGCCCGAACGAGACACCGAACACCGGGGAGCTGTTTTTT. Encoded protein: CASSPNETPNTGELFF.